This T cell receptor beta chain was observed in a study of Ad26.COV2.S vaccination and SARS-CoV-2 variants. Study in general: Donor joined the COV1001 Ad26.COV2.S trial arm.

As to this clone: Its specificity is not known.

The sample's treatment: around 19 received Ad26.COV2.S at low or high dose, single or two shots; several received placebo; per-sample allocation not given. The study sampled participants on day 63 after the first vaccine or placebo injection. Findings and limits, study-wide: Reports say spike-specific CD8+ and CD4+ T cell responses covered substantial breadth after vaccination. Breadth measured for non-spike TCRs was similar across vaccine and placebo recipients.

Measured with immunoSEQ multiplex PCR; TCRdb has only the in-frame clones, and not every one. The sample contains about 400,000 clones, 89% of which appear only once. Germline CDR1 and CDR2: SGHDT and YYEEEE. J was trimmed by 2 bases and V by 6 bases; bases with no gene match: 3. The CDR3 spans 13 residues. The TCR comes from a person aged 18-65 years who received the Ad26.COV2.S COVID-19 vaccine or a placebo. The chain carries TRBV5-6 and TRBJ2-7; 9 bases line up with TRBD1. The input for sequencing was peripheral blood, taken in a trial of Ad26.COV2.S vaccine versus placebo. In nucleotides, the CDR3 is TGTGCCAGCACCGGGACAGGGACCTACGAGCAGTACTTC. Residues: CASTGTGTYEQYF.